This TCR beta chain originates from a study of blood T cell repertoires in COVID-19. Across the whole study: COVID-19 samples from acute and convalescent phases originated in the United States, Italy and Spain.

This CDR3 spans 13 amino acids. The V end was cut by 2 bases, the J end by 4 bases, with 8 bases between. Germline values: CDR1 MNHEY, CDR2 SVGAGI. Methods used by the authors: Scientists estimated how many nucleated cells there were by amplifying reference gene primers. The method was immunoSEQ multiplex PCR; TCRdb's version includes in-frame clones alone and lacks a portion of them. Clonal size and the V and J genes are those of that table, whereas D and trimming came from the DNA. The sample lists some 96,000 clones; approximately 84% were seen once. Sequencing was performed on peripheral blood. The sequence came from a man aged 30 to 45 in a cohort sampled during active COVID-19. The gene calls are TRBV6-5 and TRBJ1-2; D is possibly TRBD1 (5 bases). The CDR3: CASSYQGLYGYTF. DNA for the CDR3: TGTGCCAGCAGTTACCAGGGACTCTATGGCTACACCTTC.